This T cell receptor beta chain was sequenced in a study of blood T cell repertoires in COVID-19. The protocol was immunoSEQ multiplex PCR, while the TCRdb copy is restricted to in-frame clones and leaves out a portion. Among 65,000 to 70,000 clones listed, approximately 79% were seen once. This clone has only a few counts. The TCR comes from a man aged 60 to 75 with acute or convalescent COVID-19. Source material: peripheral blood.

The CDR3 spells CASSIRELYGYTF. DNA for the CDR3: TGTGCCAGTAGTATACGGGAACTCTATGGCTACACCTTC. The genes are TRBV19 and TRBJ1-2; D gene ambiguous. The germline gives CDR1 LNHDA, CDR2 SQIVND (reference sequence). V was cut by 2 bases and J by 4 bases, with 8 bases left in between. This CDR3 contains 13 residues.